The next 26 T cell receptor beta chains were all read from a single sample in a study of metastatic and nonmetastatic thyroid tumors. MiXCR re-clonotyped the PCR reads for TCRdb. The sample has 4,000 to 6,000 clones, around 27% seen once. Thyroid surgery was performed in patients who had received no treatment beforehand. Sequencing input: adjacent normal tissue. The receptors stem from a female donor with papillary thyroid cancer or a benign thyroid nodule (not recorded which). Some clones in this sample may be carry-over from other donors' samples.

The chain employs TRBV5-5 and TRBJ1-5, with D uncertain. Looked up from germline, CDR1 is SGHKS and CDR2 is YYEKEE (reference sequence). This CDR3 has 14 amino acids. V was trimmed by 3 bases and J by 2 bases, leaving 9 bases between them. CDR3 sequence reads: CASSSSMGNQPQHF. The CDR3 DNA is TGTGCCAGCAGCTCTTCAATGGGCAATCAGCCCCAGCATTTT.

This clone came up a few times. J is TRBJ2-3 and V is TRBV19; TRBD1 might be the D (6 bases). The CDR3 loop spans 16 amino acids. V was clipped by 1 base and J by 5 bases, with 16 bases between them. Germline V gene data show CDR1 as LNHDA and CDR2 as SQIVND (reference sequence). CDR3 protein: CASSIVKTGREDTQYF. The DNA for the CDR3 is TGTGCCAGTAGTATAGTTAAAACAGGGCGAGAAGATACGCAGTATTTT.

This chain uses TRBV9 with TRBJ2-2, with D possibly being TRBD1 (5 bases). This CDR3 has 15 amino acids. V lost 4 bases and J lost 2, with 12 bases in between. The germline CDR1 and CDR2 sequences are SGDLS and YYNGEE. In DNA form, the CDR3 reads TGTGCCAGCAGCTGGAGTGACAGAAACACCGGGGAGCTGTTTTTT. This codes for CASSWSDRNTGELFF.

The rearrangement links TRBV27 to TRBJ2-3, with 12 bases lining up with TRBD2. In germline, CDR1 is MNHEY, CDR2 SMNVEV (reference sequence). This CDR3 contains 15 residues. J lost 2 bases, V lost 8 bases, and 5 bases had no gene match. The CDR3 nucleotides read TGTGCCAGCTCGCTAGCGGGAGGGATCACAGATACGCAGTATTTT. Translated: CASSLAGGITDTQYF.

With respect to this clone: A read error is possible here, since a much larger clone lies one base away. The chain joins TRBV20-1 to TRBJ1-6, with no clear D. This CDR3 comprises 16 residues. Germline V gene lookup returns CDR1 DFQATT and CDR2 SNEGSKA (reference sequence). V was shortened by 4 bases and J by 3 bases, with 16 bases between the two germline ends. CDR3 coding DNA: TGCAGTGCTACAAAAGACGACTACCTCTATAATTCACCCCTCCACTTT. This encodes CSATKDDYLYNSPLHF.

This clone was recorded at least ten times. This CDR3 reads CASSRTPFTEAFF. The CDR3 DNA reads TGTGCCAGCAGTCGCACCCCGTTCACTGAAGCTTTCTTT. The chain is built from TRBV6-2 or TRBV6-3 and TRBJ1-1, with D unclear. The CDR3 loop spans 13 amino acids. CDR1 and CDR2 (germline): MNHEY, SVGEGT. V dropped 5 bases and J dropped 4 bases, with 11 bases sitting between them.

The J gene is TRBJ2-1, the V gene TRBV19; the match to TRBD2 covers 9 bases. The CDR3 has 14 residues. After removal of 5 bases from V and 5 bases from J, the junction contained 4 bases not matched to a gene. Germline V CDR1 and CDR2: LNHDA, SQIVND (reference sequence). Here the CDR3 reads CASSASGNHNEQFF. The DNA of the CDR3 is TGTGCCAGTAGTGCTAGCGGGAATCACAATGAGCAGTTCTTC. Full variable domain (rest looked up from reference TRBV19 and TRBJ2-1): DGGITQSPKYLFRKEGQNVTLSCEQNLNHDAMYWYRQDPGQGLRLIYYSQIVNDFQKGDIAEGYSVSREKKESFPLTVTSAQKNPTAFYLCASSASGNHNEQFFGPGTRLTVL.

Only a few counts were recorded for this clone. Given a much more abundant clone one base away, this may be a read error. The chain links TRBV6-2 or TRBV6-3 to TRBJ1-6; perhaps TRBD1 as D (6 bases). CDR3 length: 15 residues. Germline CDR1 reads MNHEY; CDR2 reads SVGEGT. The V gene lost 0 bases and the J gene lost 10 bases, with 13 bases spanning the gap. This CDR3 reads CASSYSRTVESPLHF. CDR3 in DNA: TGTGCCAGCAGTTACTCTCGGACAGTAGAGTCACCCCTCCACTTT.

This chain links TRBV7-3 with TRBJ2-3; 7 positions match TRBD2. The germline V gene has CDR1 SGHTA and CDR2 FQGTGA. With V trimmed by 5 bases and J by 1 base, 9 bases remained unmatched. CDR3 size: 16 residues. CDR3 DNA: TGTGCCAGCAGCAACGGACTAGGGTCGGGCACAGATACGCAGTATTTT. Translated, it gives CASSNGLGSGTDTQYF.

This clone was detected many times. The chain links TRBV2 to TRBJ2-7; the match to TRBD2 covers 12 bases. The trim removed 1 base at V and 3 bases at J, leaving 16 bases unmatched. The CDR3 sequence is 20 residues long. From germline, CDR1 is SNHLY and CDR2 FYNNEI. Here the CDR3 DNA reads TGTGCCAGCAGTGAAGTTCTCTTGCGTCTAGCGGGGGGGCAGGGCTACGAGCAGTACTTC. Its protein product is CASSEVLLRLAGGQGYEQYF.

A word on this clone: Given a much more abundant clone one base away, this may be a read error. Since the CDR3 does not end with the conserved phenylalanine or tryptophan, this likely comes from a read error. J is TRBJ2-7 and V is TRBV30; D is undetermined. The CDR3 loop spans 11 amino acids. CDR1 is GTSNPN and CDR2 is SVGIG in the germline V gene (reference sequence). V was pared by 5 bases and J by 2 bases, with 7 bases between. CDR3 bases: TGTGCCTGGCACACAGCCTACGAGCAGTACCTC. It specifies CAWHTAYEQYL.

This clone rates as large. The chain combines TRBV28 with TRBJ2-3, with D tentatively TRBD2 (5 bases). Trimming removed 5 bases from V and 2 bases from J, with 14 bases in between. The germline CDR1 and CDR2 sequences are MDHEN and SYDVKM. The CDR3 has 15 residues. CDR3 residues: CASSPPERLTDTQYF. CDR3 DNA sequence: TGTGCCAGCAGTCCCCCAGAGCGGCTCACAGATACGCAGTATTTT.

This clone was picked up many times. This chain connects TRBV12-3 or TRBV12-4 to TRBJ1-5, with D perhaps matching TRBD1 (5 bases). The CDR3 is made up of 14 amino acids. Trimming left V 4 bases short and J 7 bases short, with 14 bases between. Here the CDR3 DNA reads TGTGCCAGCAGTTCGACAGCGAAAAACCAGCCCCAGCATTTT. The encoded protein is CASSSTAKNQPQHF.

CDR3 sequence: CASSFGGGSPLHF. The DNA of the CDR3 is TGTGCCAGCAGCTTCGGGGGGGGTTCACCCCTCCACTTT. The rearrangement joins TRBV7-3 to TRBJ1-6, with D tentatively TRBD1 (5 bases). This CDR3 has 13 residues. Germline CDR1 is SGHTA and CDR2 is FQGTGA. The germline V and J ends were trimmed by 3 bases and 9 bases, with 9 bases remaining between them.

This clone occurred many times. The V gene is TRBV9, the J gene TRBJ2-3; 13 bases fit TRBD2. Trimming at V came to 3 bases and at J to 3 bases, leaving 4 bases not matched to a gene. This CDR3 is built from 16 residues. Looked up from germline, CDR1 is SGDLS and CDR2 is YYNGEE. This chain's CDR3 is CASSGGLAGMTDTQYF. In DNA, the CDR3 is TGTGCCAGCAGCGGGGGACTAGCGGGGATGACAGATACGCAGTATTTT.

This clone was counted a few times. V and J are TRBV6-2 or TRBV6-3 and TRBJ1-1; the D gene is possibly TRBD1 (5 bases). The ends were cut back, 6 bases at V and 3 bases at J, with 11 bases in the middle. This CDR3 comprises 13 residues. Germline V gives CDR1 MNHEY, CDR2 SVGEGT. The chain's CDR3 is CASRPDSHTEAFF. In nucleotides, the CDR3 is TGTGCCAGCAGACCTGACAGCCACACTGAAGCTTTCTTT.

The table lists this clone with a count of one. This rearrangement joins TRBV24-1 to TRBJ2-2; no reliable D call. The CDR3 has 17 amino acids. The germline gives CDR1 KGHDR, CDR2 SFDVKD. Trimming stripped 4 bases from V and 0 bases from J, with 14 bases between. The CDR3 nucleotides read TGTGCCACCAGTGAACAGTGTCGTTGGACGAACACCGGGGAGCTGTTTTTT. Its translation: CATSEQCRWTNTGELFF.

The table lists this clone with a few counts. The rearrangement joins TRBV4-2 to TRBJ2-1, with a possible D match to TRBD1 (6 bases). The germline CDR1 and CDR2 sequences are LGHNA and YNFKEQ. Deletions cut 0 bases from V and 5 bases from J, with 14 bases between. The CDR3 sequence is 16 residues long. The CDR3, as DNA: TGTGCCAGCAGCCAAGAGCTACAGGGAAGGAACAATGAGCAGTTCTTC. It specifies CASSQELQGRNNEQFF.

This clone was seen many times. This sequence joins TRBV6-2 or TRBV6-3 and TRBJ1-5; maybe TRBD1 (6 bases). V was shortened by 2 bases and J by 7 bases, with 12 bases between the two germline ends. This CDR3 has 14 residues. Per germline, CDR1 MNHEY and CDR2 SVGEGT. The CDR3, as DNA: TGTGCCAGCAGTTACGGACTAGGGGGGCAGCCCCAGCATTTT. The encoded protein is CASSYGLGGQPQHF.

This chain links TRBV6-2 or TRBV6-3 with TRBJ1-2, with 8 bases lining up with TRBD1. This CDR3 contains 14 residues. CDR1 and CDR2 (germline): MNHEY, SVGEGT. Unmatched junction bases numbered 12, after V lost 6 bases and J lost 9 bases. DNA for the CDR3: TGTGCCAGCAGGGGGACAGGTGGAACGAATCGCTACACCTTC. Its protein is CASRGTGGTNRYTF.

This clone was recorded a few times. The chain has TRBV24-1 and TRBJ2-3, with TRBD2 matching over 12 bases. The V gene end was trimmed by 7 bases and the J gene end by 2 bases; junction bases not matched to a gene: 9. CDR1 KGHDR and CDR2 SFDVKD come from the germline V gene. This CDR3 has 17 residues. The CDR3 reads CATSTSLAGGVTDTQYF. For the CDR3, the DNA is TGTGCCACCAGCACCTCTCTAGCGGGGGGGGTCACAGATACGCAGTATTTT.

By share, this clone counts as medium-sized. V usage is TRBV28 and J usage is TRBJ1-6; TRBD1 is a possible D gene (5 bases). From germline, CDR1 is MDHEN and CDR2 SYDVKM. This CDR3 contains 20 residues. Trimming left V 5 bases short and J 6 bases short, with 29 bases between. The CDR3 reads CASSPRFTPRVGGSNSPLHF. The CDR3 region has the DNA TGTGCCAGCAGTCCCCGGTTTACCCCTAGGGTGGGGGGTAGTAATTCACCCCTCCACTTT.

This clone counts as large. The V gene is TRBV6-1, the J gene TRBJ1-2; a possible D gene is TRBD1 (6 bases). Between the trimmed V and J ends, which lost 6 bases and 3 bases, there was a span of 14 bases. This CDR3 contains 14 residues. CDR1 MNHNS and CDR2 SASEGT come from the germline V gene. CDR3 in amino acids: CASRDSTSDYGYTF. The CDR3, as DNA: TGTGCCAGCAGGGACAGTACCTCGGACTATGGCTACACCTTC.

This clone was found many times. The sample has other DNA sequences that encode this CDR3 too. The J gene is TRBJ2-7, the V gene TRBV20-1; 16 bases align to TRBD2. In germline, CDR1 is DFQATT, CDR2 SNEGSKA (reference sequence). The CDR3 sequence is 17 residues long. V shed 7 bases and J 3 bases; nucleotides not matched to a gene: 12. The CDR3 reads CSGTGTSGGATGYEQYF. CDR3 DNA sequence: TGCAGTGGAACCGGGACTAGCGGGGGGGCTACGGGCTACGAGCAGTACTTC.

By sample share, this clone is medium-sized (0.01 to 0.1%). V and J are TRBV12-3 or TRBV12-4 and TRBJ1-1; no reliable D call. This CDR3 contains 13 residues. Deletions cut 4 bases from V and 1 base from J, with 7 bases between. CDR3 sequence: CASSSAGNTEAFF. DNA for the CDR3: TGTGCCAGCAGTTCGGCAGGGAACACTGAAGCTTTCTTT.

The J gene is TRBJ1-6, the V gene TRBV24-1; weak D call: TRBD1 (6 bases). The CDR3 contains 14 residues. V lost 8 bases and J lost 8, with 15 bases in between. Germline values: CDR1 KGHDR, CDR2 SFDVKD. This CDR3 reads CATTQTGADSPLHF. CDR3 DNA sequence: TGTGCCACCACCCAAACGGGGGCCGATTCACCCCTCCACTTT.